The clone carrying this TCR beta chain was observed a single time. The CDR3 has 13 amino acids. Germline V gene sequence: CDR1 SGHAT, CDR2 FQDESV (reference sequence). V was trimmed by 11 bases and J by 1 base, leaving 14 bases between them. The sample is drawn from a study of blood T cell repertoires in COVID-19. In the original processing: Using reference gene primer amplification, nucleated cell counts were estimated. Repertoires were generated with immunoSEQ multiplex PCR, while TCRdb's copy carries only in-frame clones and drops some. For V, J and clone size, that table is used; D and trimming come from the DNA. The table shows over 55,000 clones, with about 90% occurring only once.

The source of this sequence is a man in his fifties or sixties with acute or convalescent COVID-19. The rearrangement joins TRBV11-1 to TRBJ2-5; weak D call: TRBD1 (6 bases). Sequencing was performed on peripheral blood. In nucleotides, the CDR3 is TGTGCCTCAAAGTGGACAGCCCAAGAGACCCAGTACTTC. Translated: CASKWTAQETQYF.